Listed here are 2 T cell receptor beta chains from one sample, sequenced in a study of blood T cells in healthy people across ages. The use of a sample-barcoded 5' primer and a J-beta primer mix characterized a second PCR of about 7 to 12 cycles. TCRdb re-analysed the 5' RACE reads in MiXCR, keeping a single row per CDR3 protein. The table records 650,000 or so distinct CDR3 sequences, 52% of them present only once. The sequenced sample consisted of blood. These receptors all come from a woman older than 75 in good health.

This chain joins TRBV29-1 and TRBJ2-3; TRBD2 aligns across 10 bases. Germline CDR1 SQVTM, CDR2 ANQGSEA. This CDR3 spans 15 amino acids. V lost 6 bases, J lost 1 base, and 7 bases stayed unmatched. The CDR3 DNA follows: TGCAGCGTCGATTGTCTAGCGGGGGGCACAGATACGCAGTATTTT. Translation: CSVDCLAGGTDTQYF.

The gene calls are TRBV4-1 and TRBJ2-7; weak D call: TRBD2 (6 bases). Trimming shortened V by 2 bases and J by 0 bases, and 8 bases separated the two germline ends. Germline lookup yields CDR1 MGHRA and CDR2 YSYEKL. The CDR3 is made up of 14 amino acids. This chain's CDR3 is CASSQSGSSYEQYF. The DNA for the CDR3 is TGCGCCAGCAGCCAATCCGGGAGCTCCTACGAGCAGTACTTC.